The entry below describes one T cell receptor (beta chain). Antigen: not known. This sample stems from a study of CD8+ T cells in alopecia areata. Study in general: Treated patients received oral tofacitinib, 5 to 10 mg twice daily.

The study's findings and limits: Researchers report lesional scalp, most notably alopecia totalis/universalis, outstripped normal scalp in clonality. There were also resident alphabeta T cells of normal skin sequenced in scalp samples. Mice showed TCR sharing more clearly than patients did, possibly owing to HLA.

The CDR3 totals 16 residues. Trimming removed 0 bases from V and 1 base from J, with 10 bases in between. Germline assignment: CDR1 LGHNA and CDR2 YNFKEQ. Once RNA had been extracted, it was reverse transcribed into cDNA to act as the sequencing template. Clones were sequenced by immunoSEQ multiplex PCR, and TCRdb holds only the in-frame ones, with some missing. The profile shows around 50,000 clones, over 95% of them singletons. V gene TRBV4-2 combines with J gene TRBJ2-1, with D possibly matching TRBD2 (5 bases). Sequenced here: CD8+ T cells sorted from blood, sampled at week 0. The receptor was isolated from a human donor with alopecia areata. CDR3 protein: CASSQEAVFSYNEQFF. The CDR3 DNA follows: TGTGCCAGCAGCCAAGAAGCGGTGTTTTCCTACAATGAGCAGTTCTTC.